What follows are 13 T cell receptor beta chains derived from one specimen sequenced in a study of CD8+CD57+ T cells in acquired aplastic anemia. Investigators profiled TCR beta VDJ and CDR3 from genomic DNA template. MiXCR, run by TCRdb on the reads, gives a single entry per CDR3 protein. The table records about half a million distinct CDR3 sequences, around 33% of them present only once. CD8+CD57+ cell expansion had been shown by flow cytometry in patients chosen for sequencing. The sequenced sample was sorted CD4+, CD8+, or CD8+CD57+ T cells (not recorded which) from PBMCs. The receptor set was obtained from a human donor with aplastic anemia.

This clonotype was observed at least ten times. V and J are TRBV2 and TRBJ2-3; a possible D gene is TRBD2 (5 bases). The V and J ends lost 4 bases and 0 bases respectively, with 14 bases between them. The CDR3 extends over 16 amino acids. CDR1 is SNHLY and CDR2 is FYNNEI in the germline V gene. CDR3 region: CASSGSSGASTDTQYF. In DNA, the CDR3 is TGTGCCAGCAGTGGGAGCAGCGGTGCGAGCACAGATACGCAGTATTTT.

This clonotype was counted only a few times. The J gene is TRBJ2-1, the V gene TRBV4-2; 7 bases are a match to TRBD2. CDR3 length: 14 residues. V lost 1 base, J lost 9 bases, and 6 bases stayed unmatched. Germline V gene sequence: CDR1 LGHNA, CDR2 YNFKEQ. This CDR3 reads CASSQGGGAGEQFF. DNA for the CDR3: TGTGCCAGCAGCCAAGGGGGAGGGGCCGGTGAGCAGTTCTTC.

V usage is TRBV19 and J usage is TRBJ1-6, with D possibly TRBD1 on 6 matching bases. CDR1 and CDR2 (germline): LNHDA, SQIVND (reference sequence). This CDR3 contains 15 residues. The V end was cut by 3 bases, the J end by 8 bases, with 14 bases between. The CDR3 nucleotides are TGTGCCAGTAGTATCGGGGGGCGGCTTGATTCACCCCTCCACTTT. Translated: CASSIGGRLDSPLHF.

The rearrangement joins TRBV5-4 to TRBJ2-3; 11 bases are shared with TRBD2. V was clipped by 5 bases and J by 5 bases; unmatched bases: 4. The CDR3 has 14 amino acids. Germline CDR1 reads SGHNT; CDR2 reads YYREEE (reference sequence). The CDR3 loop reads CASSIAGGVDTQYF. CDR3 DNA: TGTGCCAGCAGTATAGCGGGGGGGGTAGATACGCAGTATTTT.

The V call is TRBV15, the J call TRBJ2-5; a possible D gene is TRBD1 (6 bases). The length of the CDR3 is 14 residues. Germline CDR1 is LNHNV and CDR2 is YYDKDF (reference sequence). The V end was cut by 4 bases, the J end by 4 bases, with 13 bases between. The CDR3: CATSKAGASETQYF. The CDR3 region has the DNA TGTGCCACCAGCAAAGCAGGGGCGTCAGAGACCCAGTACTTC.

This clonotype was counted many times. The V call is TRBV2, the J call TRBJ1-3; D is unresolved. Germline assignment: CDR1 SNHLY and CDR2 FYNNEI. Trimming pared 5 bases from V and 0 bases from J, leaving 8 bases between. The length of the CDR3 is 14 residues. The CDR3, as DNA: TGTGCCAGCAGTTACGATTACTCTGGAAACACCATATATTTT. This translates into CASSYDYSGNTIYF.

The genes are TRBV7-2 and TRBJ1-1; 8 nucleotides line up with TRBD1. This CDR3 is built from 15 residues. V trimming: 4 bases; J trimming: 8 bases; junction bases outside the gene matches: 12. CDR1 is SGHTA, CDR2 FQGNSA, per germline. CDR3 amino acids: CASSWKDRGSSEAFF. The DNA of the CDR3 is TGTGCCAGCAGCTGGAAAGACAGGGGTAGTTCGGAAGCTTTCTTT.

On this clonotype: The junction does not match germline at one end; this may be a read error. The chain links TRBV9 to TRBJ1-4; maybe TRBD1 (5 bases). The CDR3 runs to 15 residues. Germline CDR1 is SGDLS and CDR2 is YYNGEE. The CDR3 sequence: CTSSVGQGGNEKLFF. CDR3 bases: TGTACCAGCAGCGTAGGGCAGGGTGGCAATGAAAAACTGTTTTTT.

As regards this clonotype: Germline is not matched at one junction end, which may reflect a read error. This chain uses TRBV19 with TRBJ2-1, with 7 bases fitting TRBD2. The CDR3 has 14 residues. Germline V gene data show CDR1 as LNHDA and CDR2 as SQIVND (reference sequence). The CDR3 bases are TGCGCCAGCGGCCCTAGCGGCCACTACAATGAGCAGTTCTTC. Its protein product is CASGPSGHYNEQFF.

At least ten counts were recorded for this clonotype. This chain uses TRBV10-3 with TRBJ1-4; D is ambiguous. The CDR3 extends over 14 amino acids. Per the germline V gene, CDR1 is ENHRY and CDR2 is SYGVKD. Trimming shortened V by 2 bases and J by 6 bases, and 10 bases separated the two germline ends. The CDR3 sequence is CAISERRTDEKLFF. CDR3 nucleotides: TGTGCCATCAGTGAGCGGCGGACGGATGAAAAACTGTTTTTT.

The chain joins TRBV19 to TRBJ1-4, with TRBD1 matching 9 bases. The trim removed 3 bases at V and 8 bases at J, leaving 10 bases unmatched. In germline, CDR1 is LNHDA, CDR2 SQIVND (reference sequence). This CDR3 region has 16 residues. CDR3 region: CASSIPPGQGGEKLFF. The CDR3 coding sequence is TGTGCCAGTAGTATTCCCCCGGGACAGGGAGGCGAAAAACTGTTTTTT. Full variable domain (rest looked up from reference TRBV19 and TRBJ1-4): DGGITQSPKYLFRKEGQNVTLSCEQNLNHDAMYWYRQDPGQGLRLIYYSQIVNDFQKGDIAEGYSVSREKKESFPLTVTSAQKNPTAFYLCASSIPPGQGGEKLFFGSGTQLSVL.

The V and J genes are TRBV19 and TRBJ1-3; D is ambiguous. Trimming took 4 bases from V and 0 from J, leaving 4 bases between them. Germline lookup yields CDR1 LNHDA and CDR2 SQIVND (reference sequence). The CDR3 runs to 13 residues. CDR3 DNA sequence: TGTGCCAGTAGTAGGGCCTCTGGAAACACCATATATTTT. Encoded protein: CASSRASGNTIYF.

The V call is TRBV2, the J call TRBJ1-3; D might be TRBD1 (5 bases). The CDR3 sequence is 14 residues long. The ends were cut back, 6 bases at V and 0 bases at J, with 9 bases in the middle. Germline CDR1 and CDR2: SNHLY and FYNNEI. In DNA, the CDR3 is TGTGCCAGCAGCAGGGCGTTCTCTGGAAACACCATATATTTT. Protein sequence: CASSRAFSGNTIYF.